This TCR beta chain was profiled in a study of blood T cell repertoires in COVID-19. Some clones are missing from TCRdb's copy, which holds only in-frame ones; the method was immunoSEQ multiplex PCR. The sample lists around 440,000 clones; 88% were seen once. Germline lookup yields CDR1 SGDLS and CDR2 YYNGEE. The CDR3 is 16 residues long. Trimming stripped 4 bases from V and 6 bases from J, with 19 bases between. The V and J genes are TRBV9 and TRBJ2-2; TRBD2 is a possible D gene (6 bases). The receptor's source is a woman aged 50 to 60 with COVID-19, enrolled during active disease. Input material: peripheral blood. The CDR3: CASSTAGGLGAGELFF. The CDR3 DNA follows: TGTGCCAGCAGCACAGCCGGGGGTTTAGGTGCCGGGGAGCTGTTTTTT.